This passage covers 7 T cell receptor beta chains from one sample sequenced in a study of blood T cell repertoires in COVID-19. TCRdb keeps only in-frame clones here, not all; method: immunoSEQ multiplex PCR. The table shows around 260,000 clones, with over 75% occurring only once. The sequenced sample was peripheral blood. The receptor set was obtained from a human donor in a cohort sampled during active COVID-19.

This clone appeared a single time. This chain uses TRBV4-2 with TRBJ2-1, with D perhaps TRBD1 (7 bases). CDR3 length equals 14 residues. Germline CDR1 is LGHNA and CDR2 is YNFKEQ. V lost 0 bases, J lost 7 bases, and 10 bases lay in between. The chain's CDR3 is CASSQDPGGNEQFF. The DNA for the CDR3 is TGTGCCAGCAGCCAAGATCCAGGGGGGAATGAGCAGTTCTTC.

As regards this clone: This CDR3 is also generated by other DNA sequences in the sample. The rearrangement uses TRBV12-3 or TRBV12-4 and TRBJ2-7, with a tentative D call TRBD2 (5 bases). V was clipped by 5 bases and J by 2 bases, with 7 bases between them. The CDR3 extends over 12 amino acids. The CDR3 sequence: CASSGSPYEQYF. The DNA for the CDR3 is TGTGCCAGCAGTGGGAGTCCCTACGAGCAGTACTTC.

V and J are TRBV6-5 and TRBJ2-1; D may be TRBD2 (7 bases). Looked up from germline, CDR1 is MNHEY and CDR2 is SVGAGI. The V and J ends lost 6 bases and 4 bases respectively, with 16 bases between them. This CDR3 is built from 15 residues. CDR3 sequence reads: CASRWGGQGYNEQFF. The CDR3 DNA reads TGTGCCAGCAGGTGGGGGGGCCAGGGGTACAATGAGCAGTTCTTC.

DNA for the CDR3: TGCGCCAGCAGCAATGTAACTGGCGGGTTCGGCTACACCTTC. Translation gives CASSNVTGGFGYTF. The chain links TRBV4-1 to TRBJ1-2; D not certain. V lost 5 bases and J 8 bases, leaving 18 bases between the germline ends. The CDR3 consists of 14 residues. From germline, CDR1 is MGHRA and CDR2 YSYEKL.

This sequence joins TRBV6-5 and TRBJ2-7, with a tentative D call TRBD1 (6 bases). The CDR3 covers 13 residues. The V and J ends lost 6 bases and 7 bases respectively, with 16 bases between them. Germline CDR1 reads MNHEY; CDR2 reads SVGAGI. The CDR3 sequence is CASRTGMSREQYF. Written as DNA, the CDR3 is TGTGCCAGCAGAACAGGGATGTCGCGGGAGCAGTACTTC.

This chain joins TRBV7-2 and TRBJ1-3; the D is unclear. Germline V lookup: CDR1 SGHTA, CDR2 FQGNSA. CDR3 length equals 16 residues. V gave up 1 base and J gave up 0 bases, with 10 bases separating them. In nucleotides, the CDR3 is TGTGCCAGCAGCTTAGGGTCAGTGATCTCTGGAAACACCATATATTTT. It specifies CASSLGSVISGNTIYF.

J is TRBJ2-7 and V is TRBV5-1; the D gene is possibly TRBD2 (7 bases). The V and J ends lost 2 bases and 5 bases respectively, with 17 bases between them. The CDR3 is 15 amino acids. Germline CDR1 is SGHRS and CDR2 is YFSETQ. CDR3 in amino acids: CASSFTGAGVNEQYF. The DNA for the CDR3 is TGCGCCAGCAGCTTCACGGGGGCGGGAGTTAACGAGCAGTACTTC.